These T cell receptor beta chains were read from a single sample in a study of blood T cell repertoires in COVID-19. Some clones are missing from TCRdb's copy, which holds only in-frame ones; the method was immunoSEQ multiplex PCR. The sample includes more than 300,000 clones, 85% to 95% seen only once; the top ten take around 3.9%. The sample was PBMCs or T cells enriched from blood (not recorded which). Receptor source: a woman under 40 who had been exposed to COVID-19. The CDR3 runs from the conserved cysteine through the conserved F or W. The D gene is left open where the match is weak. Clone sizes are given selectively: once, few, many, or a class where the clone is expanded.

>TRBJ2-2|-|TRBV15|-
TGTGCCACCAGCAGTGGCAGGGTATCAGGGGAGCTGTTTTTT
CATSSGRVSGELFF
>TRBJ2-5|TRBD1|TRBV3-1/TRBV3-2|-
TGTGCCAGCAGCCTAGCGACAGGGATTATGTCGGAGACCCAGTACTTC
CASSLATGIMSETQYF
>TRBJ1-5|-|TRBV7-9|once
TGTGCCAGCTCGGAGCTTTTCAATCAGCCCCAGCATTTT
CASSELFNQPQHF
>TRBJ2-1|-|TRBV5-8|once
TGTGCCAGCAGCATAGGACAGACGGCCTACAATGAGCAGTTCTTC
CASSIGQTAYNEQFF
>TRBJ1-2|TRBD1|TRBV7-9|once
TGTGCCAGCAGCCAAGAGGGGCCAGGGGGGCATGGCTACACCTTC
CASSQEGPGGHGYTF
>TRBJ1-5|-|TRBV1|-
TGCACCAGCAGCCTCCCGGGGGGTAGGAACCAGCCCCAGCATTTT
CTSSLPGGRNQPQHF
>TRBJ1-4|TRBD1|TRBV19|-
TGTGCCAGTAGTCAGGGGACAGCCGCCTTTAATGAAAAACTGTTTTTT
CASSQGTAAFNEKLFF
>TRBJ2-2|-|TRBV19|-
TGTGCCAGTAGTTTGAGGGCTGGCACCGGGGAGCTGTTTTTT
CASSLRAGTGELFF
>TRBJ1-2|-|TRBV7-9|-
TGTGCCAGCAGCCGGACAGACTACTATGGCTACACCTTC
CASSRTDYYGYTF
>TRBJ1-3|-|TRBV5-1|-
TGCGCCAGCAGCCCGGGACACCGAAACACCATATATTTT
CASSPGHRNTIYF
>TRBJ2-7|-|TRBV27|-
TGTGCCAGCAGTTTATCGGGGGACAAGACCTACGAGCAGTACTTC
CASSLSGDKTYEQYF
>TRBJ2-3|-|TRBV5-4|-
TGTGCCAGCAGCGGCGGGACGGGCCGGGGGGATACGCAGTATTTT
CASSGGTGRGDTQYF
>TRBJ1-2|TRBD1|TRBV6-5|-
TGTGCCAGCAGGGGGACAGGGGATGTTTTTGAGGGCTACACCTTC
CASRGTGDVFEGYTF
>TRBJ2-3|-|TRBV6-5|-
TGTGCCAGCACCCCAAGGCTGGGGGGTACGCAGTATTTT
CASTPRLGGTQYF
>TRBJ1-5|TRBD1|TRBV4-1|-
TGCGCCAGCAGCCCACATCCCACAGGGGGCGCGGACAATCAGCCCCAGCATTTT
CASSPHPTGGADNQPQHF
>TRBJ2-5|TRBD2|TRBV6-5|-
TGTGCCAGCAGTTCGCAACTAGCGGGGTCGGGGACCCAGTACTTC
CASSSQLAGSGTQYF
>TRBJ1-6|TRBD1|TRBV5-1|few
TGCGCCAGCAGCTTGGGAGGGACAGGGAATTCACCCCTCCACTTT
CASSLGGTGNSPLHF
>TRBJ1-1|-|TRBV19|-
TGTGCCAGTAGTTCGGGGGTGTTGAACACTGAAGCTTTCTTT
CASSSGVLNTEAFF
>TRBJ1-5|-|TRBV19|-
TGTGCCAGTAGTATAGAGGGAGGGGTTGGTGATTGGTACAATCAGCCCCAGCATTTT
CASSIEGGVGDWYNQPQHF
>TRBJ1-1|-|TRBV7-9|-
TGTGCCAGCAGCTTACTCCTCCGGAACACTGAAGCTTTCTTT
CASSLLLRNTEAFF
>TRBJ1-4|TRBD1|TRBV13|-
TGTGCCAGCAGCACCTGGGACAGGGAGTCTAATGAAAAACTGTTTTTT
CASSTWDRESNEKLFF
>TRBJ1-3|-|TRBV5-1|few
TGCGCCAGCAGCTTACAGGGAGCTGGAAACACCATATATTTT
CASSLQGAGNTIYF
>TRBJ1-2|-|TRBV9|-
TGTGCCAGCCGGGGGAGGGCCAGGGGCTACACCTTC
CASRGRARGYTF
>TRBJ2-6|-|TRBV6-5|-
TGTGCCAGCAGTTACCAAGGAGGGGCTGGGGCCAACGTCCTGACTTTC
CASSYQGGAGANVLTF
>TRBJ2-7|TRBD1|TRBV2|-
TGTGCCAGCAGCCGGGACAGGGGGCGATACGAGCAGTACTTC
CASSRDRGRYEQYF
>TRBJ1-2|-|TRBV28|-
TGTGCCAGCAGTCCCCTCGCGAGGGTAGGCACCTTC
CASSPLARVGTF
>TRBJ1-5|-|TRBV12-5|-
TGTGCTAGTGGCGGAGGGACGGGGCCCCTTCAGCCCCAGCATTTT
CASGGGTGPLQPQHF
>TRBJ1-2|TRBD1|TRBV5-4|-
TGTGCCAGCAGCTTGGACAGGGGGCGCAACTATGGCTACACCTTC
CASSLDRGRNYGYTF
>TRBJ1-6|-|TRBV6-5|-
TGTGCCAGCAGTTACTCCAACACATATAATTCACCCCTCCACTTT
CASSYSNTYNSPLHF
>TRBJ1-2|TRBD1|TRBV19|-
TGTGCCGCCAGACAGGGGGGCTATGGCTACACCTTC
CAARQGGYGYTF
>TRBJ1-1|-|TRBV12-3/TRBV12-4|once
TGTGCCAGCAGTTTAGGAGTAGAAGCTTTCTTT
CASSLGVEAFF
>TRBJ2-2|TRBD1|TRBV9|-
TGTGCCAGCAGACAGGGGTACCCGAACACCGGGGAGCTGTTTTTT
CASRQGYPNTGELFF
>TRBJ1-2|TRBD1|TRBV5-1|-
TGCGCCAGCAGCGCCCGAGGACAGGGGGACGGCTACACCTTC
CASSARGQGDGYTF
>TRBJ1-1|-|TRBV24-1|-
TGTGCCACCAGTGATCCGCCGACGAGGACTGAAGCTTTCTTT
CATSDPPTRTEAFF
>TRBJ2-2|-|TRBV6-5|-
TGTGCCAACCGAGAGAACACCGGGGAGCTGTTTTTT
CANRENTGELFF
>TRBJ1-3|-|TRBV9|-
TGTGCCAGCAGCGCAGACTACTCTGGAAACACCATATATTTT
CASSADYSGNTIYF
>TRBJ2-5|TRBD2|TRBV19|-
TGTGCCAGTAGTATAGCGGGGACTAGCGTGGTCAAGACCCAGTACTTC
CASSIAGTSVVKTQYF
>TRBJ1-2|TRBD1|TRBV4-1|once
TGCGCCAGCAGCTTCGACAGGGGATATGGCTACACCTTC
CASSFDRGYGYTF
>TRBJ1-4|-|TRBV5-1|-
TGCGCCAGCAGATCGGGAGGTGCAACTAATGAAAAACTGTTTTTT
CASRSGGATNEKLFF
>TRBJ1-1|TRBD1|TRBV18|-
TGTGCCAGCTCGCCGACAGGGGTAAGGGCTGAAGCTTTCTTT
CASSPTGVRAEAFF
>TRBJ1-2|-|TRBV5-6|-
TGTGCCAGCAGCTTTGGGTTTGGCAGGGCCTATGGCTACACCTTC
CASSFGFGRAYGYTF